This T cell receptor beta chain stems from a study of cytomegalovirus exposure and HLA in healthy donors. CDR1 SNHLY and CDR2 FYNNEI come from the germline V gene. The CDR3 has 13 residues. V lost 8 bases, J lost 3 bases, and 13 bases lay in between. The PCR contained 60 Vbeta and 13 Jbeta primers. Profiling relied on immunoSEQ multiplex PCR, and the TCRdb table lists in-frame clones only, not all of them. This repertoire shows 70,000 to 100,000 clones, 80% found once; its top ten account for roughly 25%. The genes are TRBV2 and TRBJ1-2, with D possibly matching TRBD1 (6 bases). This receptor was taken from a woman aged 45-65 years in good health and CMV-seropositive. The specimen sequenced was PBMCs. The DNA of the CDR3 is TGTGCCAGCGGCACAGGGTCCGACTATGGCTACACCTTC. Its translation: CASGTGSDYGYTF.